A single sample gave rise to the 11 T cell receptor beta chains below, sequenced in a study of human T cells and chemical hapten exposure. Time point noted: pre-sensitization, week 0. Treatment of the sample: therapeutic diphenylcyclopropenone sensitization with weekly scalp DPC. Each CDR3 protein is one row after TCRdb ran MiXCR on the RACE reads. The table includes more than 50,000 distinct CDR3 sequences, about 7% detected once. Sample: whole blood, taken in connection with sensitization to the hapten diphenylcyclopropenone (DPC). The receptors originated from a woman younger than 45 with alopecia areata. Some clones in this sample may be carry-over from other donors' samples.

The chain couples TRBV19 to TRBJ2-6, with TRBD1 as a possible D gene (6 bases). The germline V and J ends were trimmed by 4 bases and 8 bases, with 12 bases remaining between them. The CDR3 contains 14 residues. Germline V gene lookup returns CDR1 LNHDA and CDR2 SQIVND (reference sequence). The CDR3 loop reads CASSTQGTSNVLTF. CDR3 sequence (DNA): TGTGCCAGTAGTACCCAGGGGACCTCCAACGTCCTGACTTTC.

The CDR3 is CSASRGGIGTQYF. DNA for the CDR3: TGCAGTGCTAGTAGGGGGGGGATCGGTACGCAGTATTTT. The chain uses TRBV20-1 and TRBJ2-3; D possibly corresponds to TRBD2 (7 bases). Germline CDR1 is DFQATT and CDR2 is SNEGSKA (reference sequence). This CDR3 is 13 amino acids long. V was trimmed by 3 bases and J by 8 bases, leaving 15 bases between them.

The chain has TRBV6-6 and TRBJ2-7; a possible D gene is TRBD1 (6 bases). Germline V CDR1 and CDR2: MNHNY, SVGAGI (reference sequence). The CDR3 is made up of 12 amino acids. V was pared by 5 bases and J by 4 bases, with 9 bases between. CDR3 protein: CASSPQGYEQYF. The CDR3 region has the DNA TGTGCCAGCAGTCCACAGGGATACGAGCAGTACTTC.

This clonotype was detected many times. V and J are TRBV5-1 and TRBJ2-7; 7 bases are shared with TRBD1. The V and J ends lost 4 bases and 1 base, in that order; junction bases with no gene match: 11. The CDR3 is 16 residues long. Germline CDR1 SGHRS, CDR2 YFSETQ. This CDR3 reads CASSVGATGKSYEQYF. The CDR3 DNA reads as TGCGCCAGCAGCGTGGGGGCGACAGGGAAGTCCTACGAGCAGTACTTC.

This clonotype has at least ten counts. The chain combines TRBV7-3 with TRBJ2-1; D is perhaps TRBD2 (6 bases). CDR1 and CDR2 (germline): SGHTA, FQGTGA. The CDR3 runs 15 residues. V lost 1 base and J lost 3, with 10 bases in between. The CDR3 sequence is CASSLNPGDYNEQFF. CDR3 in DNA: TGTGCCAGCAGCTTAAACCCGGGAGACTACAATGAGCAGTTCTTC.

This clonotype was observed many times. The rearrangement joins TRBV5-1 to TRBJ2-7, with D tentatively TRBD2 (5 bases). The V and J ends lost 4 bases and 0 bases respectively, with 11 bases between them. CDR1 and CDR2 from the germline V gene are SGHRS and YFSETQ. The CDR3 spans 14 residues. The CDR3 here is CASSPRASSYEQYF. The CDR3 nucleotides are TGCGCCAGCAGCCCGAGGGCCTCCTCCTACGAGCAGTACTTC.

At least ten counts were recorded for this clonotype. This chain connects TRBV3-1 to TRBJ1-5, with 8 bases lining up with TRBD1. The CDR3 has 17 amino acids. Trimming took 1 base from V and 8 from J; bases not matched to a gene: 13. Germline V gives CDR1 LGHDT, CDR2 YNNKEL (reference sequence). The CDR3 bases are TGTGCCAGCAGCCAAGGGCTAGGGCAGGGGGCTGGCAAGCCCCAGCATTTT. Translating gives CASSQGLGQGAGKPQHF.

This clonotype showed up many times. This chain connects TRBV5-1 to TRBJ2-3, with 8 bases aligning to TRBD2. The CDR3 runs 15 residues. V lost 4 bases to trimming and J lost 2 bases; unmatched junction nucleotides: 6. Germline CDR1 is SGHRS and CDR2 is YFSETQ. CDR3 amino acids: CASSLSGGDTDTQYF. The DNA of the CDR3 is TGCGCCAGCAGCCTGAGCGGGGGTGACACAGATACGCAGTATTTT.

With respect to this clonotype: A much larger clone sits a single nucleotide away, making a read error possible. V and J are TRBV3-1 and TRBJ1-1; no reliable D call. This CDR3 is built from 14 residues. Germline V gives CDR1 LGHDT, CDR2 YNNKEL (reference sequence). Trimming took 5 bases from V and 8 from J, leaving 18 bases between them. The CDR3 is CASSNTRRAQEAFF. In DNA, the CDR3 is TGTGCCAGCAGCAACACACGACGGGCACAAGAAGCTTTCTTT.

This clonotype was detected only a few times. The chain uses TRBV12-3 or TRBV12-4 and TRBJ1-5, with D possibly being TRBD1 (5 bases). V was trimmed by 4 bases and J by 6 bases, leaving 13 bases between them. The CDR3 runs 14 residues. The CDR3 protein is CASSSTGSVQPQHF. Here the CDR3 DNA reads TGTGCCAGCAGTTCTACAGGAAGCGTTCAGCCCCAGCATTTT.

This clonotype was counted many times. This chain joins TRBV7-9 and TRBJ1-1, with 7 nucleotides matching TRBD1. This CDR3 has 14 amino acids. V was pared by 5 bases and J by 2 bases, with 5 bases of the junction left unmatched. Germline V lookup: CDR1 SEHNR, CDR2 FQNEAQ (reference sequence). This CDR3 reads CASSLGQTNTEAFF. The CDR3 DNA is TGTGCCAGCAGCCTGGGACAGACCAACACTGAAGCTTTCTTT.